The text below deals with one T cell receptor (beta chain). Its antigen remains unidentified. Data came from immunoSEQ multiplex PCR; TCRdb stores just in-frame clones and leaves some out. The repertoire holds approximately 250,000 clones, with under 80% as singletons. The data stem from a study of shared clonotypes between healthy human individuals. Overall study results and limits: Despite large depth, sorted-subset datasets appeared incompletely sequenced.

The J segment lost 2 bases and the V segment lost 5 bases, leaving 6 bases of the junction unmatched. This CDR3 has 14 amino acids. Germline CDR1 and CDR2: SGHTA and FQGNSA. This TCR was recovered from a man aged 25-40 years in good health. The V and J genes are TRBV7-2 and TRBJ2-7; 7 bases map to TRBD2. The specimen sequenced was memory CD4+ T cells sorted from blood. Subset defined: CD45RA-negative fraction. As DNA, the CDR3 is TGTGCCAGCAGCGCGGGGAGGGAGACCTACGAGCAGTACTTC. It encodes CASSAGRETYEQYF.